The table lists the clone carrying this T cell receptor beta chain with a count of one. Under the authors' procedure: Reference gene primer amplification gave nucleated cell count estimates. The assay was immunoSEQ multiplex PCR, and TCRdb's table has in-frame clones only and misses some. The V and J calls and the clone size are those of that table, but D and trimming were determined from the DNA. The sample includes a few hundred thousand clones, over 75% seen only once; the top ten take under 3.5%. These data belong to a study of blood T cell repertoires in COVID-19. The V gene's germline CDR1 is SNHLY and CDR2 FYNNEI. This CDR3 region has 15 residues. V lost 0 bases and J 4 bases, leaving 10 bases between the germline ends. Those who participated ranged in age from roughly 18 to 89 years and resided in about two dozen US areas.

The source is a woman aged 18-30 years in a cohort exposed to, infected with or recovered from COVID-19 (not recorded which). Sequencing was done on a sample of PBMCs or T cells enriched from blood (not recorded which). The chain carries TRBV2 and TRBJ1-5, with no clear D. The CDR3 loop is CASSEALGGNQPQHF. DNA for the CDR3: TGTGCCAGCAGTGAAGCTTTGGGAGGGAATCAGCCCCAGCATTTT.